Shown below are 29 T cell receptor beta chains from a single sample sequenced in a study of blood T cell repertoires in COVID-19. Repertoires were generated with immunoSEQ multiplex PCR, while TCRdb's copy carries only in-frame clones and drops some. The sample includes fewer than 50,000 clones, over 70% of them seen just once. Specimen: peripheral blood. All receptors come from a human donor in a cohort sampled during active COVID-19.

V is TRBV5-1 and J is TRBJ2-1; D possibly corresponds to TRBD2 (6 bases). V shed 1 base and J shed 2 bases, with 10 bases lying between them. The V gene's germline CDR1 is SGHRS and CDR2 YFSETQ. The CDR3 runs to 15 residues. CDR3 coding DNA: TGCGCCAGCAGCTTGATGGGGACTGCCTACAATGAGCAGTTCTTC. It yields the protein CASSLMGTAYNEQFF.

The CDR3, as DNA: TGTGCCACCAGTGACCAACAGGGGGCTCAAGAGACCCAGTACTTC. Protein product: CATSDQQGAQETQYF. The chain recombines TRBV24-1 with TRBJ2-5; 9 bases match TRBD1. The germline gives CDR1 KGHDR, CDR2 SFDVKD. V lost 4 bases and J lost 2; bases outside the gene matches: 4. This CDR3 is built from 15 residues.

V is TRBV5-3 and J is TRBJ2-5; D might be TRBD1 (5 bases). TRBV5-3 is labeled an ORF, and its function is uncertain. V was cut by 3 bases and J by 3 bases, with 18 bases left in between. CDR3 length: 16 residues. The CDR3 loop reads CARSSLRGAREETQYF. As DNA, the CDR3 is TGTGCCAGAAGCTCACTACGTGGGGCCAGGGAAGAGACCCAGTACTTC.

This clone was found a few times. The CDR3 sequence: CASSLNQGHLHF. In DNA, the CDR3 is TGTGCCAGCAGCTTAAATCAGGGTCACCTCCACTTT. The rearrangement links TRBV7-9 to TRBJ1-6, with a possible D match to TRBD1 (5 bases). CDR3 length equals 12 residues. V was shortened by 2 bases and J by 15 bases, with 11 bases between the two germline ends. Germline V CDR1 and CDR2: SEHNR, FQNEAQ (reference sequence). The whole variable domain, filled in from reference TRBV7-9 and TRBJ1-6, reads DTGVSQNPRHKITKRGQNVTFRCDPISEHNRLYWYRQTLGQGPEFLTYFQNEAQLEKSRLLSDRFSAERPKGSFSTLEIQRTEQGDSAMYLCASSLNQGHLHFGNGTRLTVT.

This clone was counted once. This chain joins TRBV10-3 and TRBJ1-1; D is possibly TRBD1 (5 bases). The CDR3 covers 15 residues. V lost 6 bases and J lost 1, with 15 bases in between. CDR1 is ENHRY, CDR2 SYGVKD, per germline. The CDR3 protein is CAIRTTWGPNTEAFF. CDR3 DNA sequence: TGTGCCATCAGGACAACGTGGGGCCCGAACACTGAAGCTTTCTTT.

V usage is TRBV5-1 and J usage is TRBJ2-3; weak D call: TRBD1 (5 bases). Deletions cut 5 bases from V and 4 bases from J, with 14 bases between. Germline CDR1 reads SGHRS; CDR2 reads YFSETQ. The CDR3 has 14 residues. The CDR3 sequence: CASSQQGRADTQYF. CDR3 nucleotide sequence: TGCGCCAGCAGTCAGCAGGGTCGAGCAGATACGCAGTATTTT.

The chain has TRBV11-2 and TRBJ1-6; D gene uncertain. Germline CDR1 SGHAT, CDR2 FQNNGV. V was clipped by 0 bases and J by 8 bases, with 5 bases between them. There are 13 residues in the CDR3. Written as DNA, the CDR3 is TGTGCCAGCAGCTTAGAACAACATTCACCCCTCCACTTT. Protein product: CASSLEQHSPLHF.

The J gene is TRBJ2-3, the V gene TRBV7-6; 14 bases are shared with TRBD2. Unmatched junction bases numbered 9, after V lost 2 bases and J lost 5 bases. Germline V lookup: CDR1 SGHVS, CDR2 FNYEAQ. The CDR3 has 18 residues. The CDR3 nucleotides read TGTGCCAGCAGCTTAAACCCCGGGGGACTAGCGGGAGAAGATACGCAGTATTTT. Amino acid sequence: CASSLNPGGLAGEDTQYF.

The chain uses TRBV28 and TRBJ1-3, with 9 bases lining up with TRBD1. Looked up from germline, CDR1 is MDHEN and CDR2 is SYDVKM. This CDR3 has 18 amino acids. Trimming cost V 5 bases and J 1 base; bases outside gene matches: 12. The DNA of the CDR3 is TGTGCCAGCAGTCCCCCCCCGGGGACAGGGAGGTCTGGAAACACCATATATTTT. It specifies CASSPPPGTGRSGNTIYF.

The chain is built from TRBV6-2 or TRBV6-3 and TRBJ2-5; D not certain. CDR1 and CDR2 (germline): MNHEY, SVGEGT. There are 11 residues in the CDR3. V gave up 2 bases and J gave up 5 bases, with 3 bases separating them. Here the CDR3 DNA reads TGTGCCAGCAGTTACCTGGAGACCCAGTACTTC. Its protein is CASSYLETQYF.

The rearrangement links TRBV11-2 to TRBJ2-7; D not resolved. The germline CDR1 and CDR2 sequences are SGHAT and FQNNGV. The CDR3 covers 12 residues. Trimming removed 3 bases at V and 3 bases at J, with 6 bases between. CDR3 bases: TGTGCCAGCAGCTTGGAGAACTACGAGCAGTACTTC. Amino acid sequence: CASSLENYEQYF.

The chain joins TRBV7-2 to TRBJ2-6; TRBD1 agrees at 7 bases. Germline CDR1 SGHTA, CDR2 FQGNSA. CDR3 length: 17 amino acids. J lost 0 bases, V lost 2 bases, and 4 bases had no gene match. The DNA of the CDR3 is TGTGCCAGCAGCTTAAGAGGGGGCAGCTCTGGGGCCAACGTCCTGACTTTC. Protein product: CASSLRGGSSGANVLTF.

The J gene is TRBJ2-7, the V gene TRBV5-6; 8 bases are a match to TRBD1. Losses at the gene ends were 0 bases for V and 5 bases for J; bases not matched to a gene: 7. The CDR3 is 15 amino acids. CDR1 SGHDT and CDR2 YYEEEE come from the germline V gene. This CDR3 is CASSLEAGGFDEQYF. The CDR3 coding sequence is TGTGCCAGCAGCTTGGAGGCAGGGGGCTTCGACGAGCAGTACTTC.

CDR3 residues: CASSFSIQETQYF. The DNA for the CDR3 is TGTGCCAGCAGCTTTAGCATACAAGAGACCCAGTACTTC. The J gene is TRBJ2-5, the V gene TRBV11-2, with unresolved D. The germline CDR1 and CDR2 sequences are SGHAT and FQNNGV. The V end was cut by 3 bases, the J end by 2 bases, with 7 bases between. The length of the CDR3 is 13 residues.

This clone was seen only a few times. The J gene is TRBJ2-7, the V gene TRBV4-1; 8 nucleotides line up with TRBD2. Germline V gene sequence: CDR1 MGHRA, CDR2 YSYEKL. This CDR3 region has 17 residues. With V trimmed by 0 bases and J by 3 bases, 10 bases remained unmatched. This CDR3 reads CASSQDSGAGLGYEQYF. The CDR3 DNA sequence: TGCGCCAGCAGCCAAGATTCGGGGGCGGGACTAGGCTACGAGCAGTACTTC.

The chain couples TRBV7-9 to TRBJ1-2; 7 nucleotides agree with TRBD1. This CDR3 contains 13 residues. Germline V gene sequence: CDR1 SEHNR, CDR2 FQNEAQ (reference sequence). The J segment lost 7 bases and the V segment lost 5 bases, leaving 7 bases of the junction unmatched. The chain's CDR3 is CASSRGQLSGYTF. The CDR3 DNA reads TGTGCCAGCAGCCGGGGACAGCTCTCTGGCTACACCTTC.

The chain joins TRBV24-1 to TRBJ2-2, with 12 positions matching TRBD2. Trimming at V came to 4 bases and at J to 6 bases, leaving 11 bases not matched to a gene. CDR3 length: 18 residues. The germline V gene encodes CDR1 KGHDR and CDR2 SFDVKD. This chain's CDR3 is CATSEPSGRGLKPGELFF. The CDR3 DNA follows: TGTGCCACCAGTGAACCTAGCGGGAGGGGTCTCAAACCCGGGGAGCTGTTTTTT.

The chain employs TRBV21-1 and TRBJ2-5; the D segment call TRBD1 is taken from the table without a DNA check. TRBV21-1 is termed a pseudogene. CDR3 size: 13 residues. The CDR3 sequence: CGKDRGKEETQYF. The CDR3 DNA is TGTGGAAAGGACAGGGGAAAGGAAGAGACCCAGTACTTC.

The chain joins TRBV5-1 to TRBJ2-2, with D possibly TRBD1 on 6 matching bases. Germline V gene sequence: CDR1 SGHRS, CDR2 YFSETQ. V was pared by 0 bases and J by 5 bases, with 8 bases between. CDR3 size: 14 residues. Here the CDR3 reads CASSLGTATGELFF. The CDR3 DNA is TGCGCCAGCAGCTTGGGGACAGCTACCGGGGAGCTGTTTTTT.

The rearrangement uses TRBV7-3 and TRBJ2-3, with 11 bases aligning to TRBD2. CDR1 and CDR2 from the germline V gene are SGHTA and FQGTGA. V dropped 5 bases and J dropped 6; count of bases not matched to a gene: 4. The CDR3 has 14 residues. Written as DNA, the CDR3 is TGTGCCAGCAGCAAAGGACTAGCGGGTGATACGCAGTATTTT. Translated: CASSKGLAGDTQYF.

The chain links TRBV19 to TRBJ2-5; TRBD2 matches 7 bases. The CDR3 covers 15 residues. Germline V gene sequence: CDR1 LNHDA, CDR2 SQIVND (reference sequence). Trimming took 6 bases from V and 4 from J; bases not matched to a gene: 11. The CDR3 region has the DNA TGTGCCAGTAGGGTCGGGACGGGGGGAGTAGAGACCCAGTACTTC. Translated: CASRVGTGGVETQYF.

The chain links TRBV11-2 to TRBJ2-7, with TRBD2 matching over 9 bases. This CDR3 is 16 amino acids long. Germline V CDR1 and CDR2: SGHAT, FQNNGV. Trimming took 0 bases from V and 4 from J; bases not matched to a gene: 7. The CDR3 coding sequence is TGTGCCAGCAGCTTAGATCAAGGTAGCGGGAGTTACGAGCAGTACTTC. Translated, it gives CASSLDQGSGSYEQYF.

The rearrangement links TRBV13 to TRBJ2-1; TRBD1 is a possible D gene (5 bases). The germline V gene encodes CDR1 PRHDT and CDR2 FYEKMQ (reference sequence). V shed 1 base and J shed 0 bases, with 7 bases lying between them. The CDR3 loop spans 15 amino acids. The CDR3 here is CASSLAGISYNEQFF. The CDR3 nucleotides are TGTGCCAGCAGCTTAGCAGGGATCTCCTACAATGAGCAGTTCTTC.

The chain links TRBV19 to TRBJ1-5; TRBD1 aligns across 10 bases. The junction had 13 bases not matched to a gene; V was cut back by 6 bases and J by 2 bases. The CDR3 runs to 18 residues. In germline, CDR1 is LNHDA, CDR2 SQIVND (reference sequence). Written as DNA, the CDR3 is TGTGCCAGTAGCCCCTCCGGGACAGGGGTTAAGGGCAATCAGCCCCAGCATTTT. The encoded protein is CASSPSGTGVKGNQPQHF.

This clone was seen a handful of times. V usage is TRBV19 and J usage is TRBJ1-5; D might be TRBD1 (6 bases). Looked up from germline, CDR1 is LNHDA and CDR2 is SQIVND (reference sequence). V lost 4 bases and J lost 4, with 11 bases in between. The CDR3 loop spans 14 amino acids. CDR3 loop: CASSKGGRNQPQHF. The CDR3 coding sequence is TGTGCCAGTAGTAAGGGGGGGCGGAATCAGCCCCAGCATTTT. Drawing the rest from reference TRBV19 and TRBJ1-5, the complete variable domain is DGGITQSPKYLFRKEGQNVTLSCEQNLNHDAMYWYRQDPGQGLRLIYYSQIVNDFQKGDIAEGYSVSREKKESFPLTVTSAQKNPTAFYLCASSKGGRNQPQHFGDGTRLSIL.

The chain has TRBV28 and TRBJ2-7; D might be TRBD2 (5 bases). Germline V lookup: CDR1 MDHEN, CDR2 SYDVKM. The CDR3 is 13 residues long. V was clipped by 6 bases and J by 6 bases, with 15 bases between them. The CDR3 DNA sequence: TGTGCCAGCAGACAAGCCGGGAACAGCGAGCAGTACTTC. This sequence encodes CASRQAGNSEQYF.

The chain joins TRBV9 to TRBJ1-2, with 8 nucleotides matching TRBD1. J lost 4 bases, V lost 2 bases, and 7 bases had no gene match. The germline CDR1 and CDR2 sequences are SGDLS and YYNGEE. The CDR3 spans 15 residues. CDR3: CASSVGQAESYGYTF. The CDR3, as DNA: TGTGCCAGCAGCGTGGGACAGGCCGAGTCCTATGGCTACACCTTC.

The J gene is TRBJ2-5, the V gene TRBV27; 7 nucleotides align to TRBD1. The J segment lost 1 base and the V segment lost 8 bases, leaving 10 bases of the junction unmatched. Germline CDR1 MNHEY, CDR2 SMNVEV (reference sequence). The CDR3 covers 15 residues. The CDR3 nucleotides are TGTGCCAGCCGACGACAGGGTGCCTTCCAAGAGACCCAGTACTTC. Translating it yields CASRRQGAFQETQYF.

The chain carries TRBV5-1 and TRBJ2-7, with a tentative D call TRBD1 (8 bases). CDR1 and CDR2 from the germline V gene are SGHRS and YFSETQ. The CDR3 has 16 amino acids. Trimming took off 5 bases at V and 3 bases at J, with 21 bases between the two ends. CDR3 residues: CASSFTGGASLYEQYF. The CDR3 nucleotides read TGCGCCAGCAGTTTTACAGGGGGGGCTTCCCTCTACGAGCAGTACTTC.